This TCR beta chain originates from a study of beta chain features in type 1 diabetes. CDR1 is MGHDK and CDR2 is SYGVNS in the germline V gene. Trimming removed 4 bases from V and 8 bases from J; junction bases left unmatched: 7. The CDR3 runs 16 residues. One heparinised blood draw, averaging approximately 0.11 L, came from each donor. Markers CD45RO/CCR7/CD25/CD127/CD95/CD27 served to sort CD4+ naive, central memory, regulatory and stem cell-like memory cells. TCRB transcripts that were expressed got sequenced, as all of the isolated RNA had been reverse transcribed. Sequencing was performed with immunoSEQ multiplex PCR; in TCRdb, only in-frame clones are kept and a portion is missing. Found here are roughly 250,000 clones, over 7.5% of them singletons; the top ten hold around 0.037%. There are a few counts of this clone. Its target is not known. Broader study findings: The naive, central memory and Treg TCRB repertoires of patients appeared to be more similar to one another than those of healthy donors.

This clonotype was sampled from a woman under 30 in good health. Sequencing was done on a sample of naive CD4+ T cells from blood. The chain uses TRBV25-1 and TRBJ2-2; 13 bases line up with TRBD2. CDR3 nucleotides: TGTGCCAGCAGTGGCACTAGCGGGAGGGCCTCGGGGGAGCTGTTTTTT. Protein product: CASSGTSGRASGELFF. The full variable domain, its missing parts supplied by reference TRBV25-1 and TRBJ2-2, is EADIYQTPRYLVIGTGKKITLECSQTMGHDKMYWYQQDPGMELHLIHYSYGVNSTEKGDLSSESTVSRIRTEHFPLTLESARPSHTSQYLCASSGTSGRASGELFFGEGSRLTVL.